The 10 T cell receptor beta chains below come from one sample, sequenced in a study of T cells in Graves' hyperthyroidism and ophthalmopathy. RNA transcripts provided the source from which TCR beta CDR3 regions were amplified. RT-PCR in the first round (using the HTBI primer set) targeted the TCR CDR3. TCRdb used MiXCR to reprocess the multiplex PCR reads, holding one entry per CDR3 protein. The table has about 160,000 distinct CDR3 sequences, about 9.4% seen once. Input material: blood. These receptor sequences come from a woman in her late teens or twenties with Graves' hyperthyroidism that later progressed to Graves' ophthalmopathy.

This clonotype was recorded at least ten times. The V gene is TRBV7-3, the J gene TRBJ2-1, with D possibly called TRBD1 or TRBD2 (5 bases each). CDR3 length: 16 residues. V was clipped by 5 bases and J by 7 bases, with 21 bases between them. Germline V gives CDR1 SGHTA, CDR2 FQGTGA. As DNA, the CDR3 is TGTGCCAGCAGCCTGTTTGGGACCCAACTGGGTAATGAGCAGTTCTTC. Its translation: CASSLFGTQLGNEQFF.

A few counts support this clonotype. The chain joins TRBV9 to TRBJ2-3; 9 positions agree with TRBD2. From germline, CDR1 is SGDLS and CDR2 YYNGEE. The junction had 10 bases not matched to a gene; V was cut back by 4 bases and J by 1 base. This CDR3 has 17 residues. The CDR3 region is CASSPTFGGGGTDTQYF. The CDR3, as DNA: TGTGCCAGCAGCCCGACCTTTGGCGGGGGGGGCACAGATACGCAGTATTTT.

This clonotype was seen repeatedly, ten times or more. CDR3 amino acids: CASSLDQEGDTEAFF. The CDR3, as DNA: TGTGCCAGCAGCTTAGATCAGGAAGGAGACACTGAAGCTTTCTTT. The chain joins TRBV11-2 to TRBJ1-1; D not resolved. V was shortened by 0 bases and J by 3 bases, with 11 bases between the two germline ends. This CDR3 region has 15 residues. Germline-derived CDR1 and CDR2 are SGHAT and FQNNGV.

The rearrangement joins TRBV7-8 to TRBJ2-1; D is perhaps TRBD1 (6 bases). Trimming cost V 1 base and J 8 bases, with 15 bases left between them. CDR1 and CDR2 from the germline V gene are SGHVS and FQNEAQ. This CDR3 is built from 15 residues. The CDR3 DNA reads TGTGCCAGCAGCTTAGTAGTAGGACAGAGCCATGAGCAGTTCTTC. Protein sequence: CASSLVVGQSHEQFF.

The chain employs TRBV4-1 and TRBJ2-1; 9 bases match TRBD2. CDR1 is MGHRA and CDR2 is YSYEKL in the germline V gene. V was clipped by 3 bases and J by 6 bases; unmatched bases: 6. CDR3 length equals 15 residues. CDR3 protein: CASSQSGGRANEQFF. As DNA, the CDR3 is TGCGCCAGCAGCCAGAGTGGCGGGAGGGCCAATGAGCAGTTCTTC.

This clonotype was detected ten times or more. The CDR3 loop is CASSPLGGQGGTEAFF. For the CDR3, the DNA is TGTGCCAGCTCACCGTTAGGGGGACAGGGCGGCACTGAAGCTTTCTTT. The rearrangement links TRBV18 to TRBJ1-1; 9 nucleotides line up with TRBD1. The V gene end was trimmed by 3 bases and the J gene end by 4 bases; junction bases not matched to a gene: 9. This CDR3 region has 16 residues. Germline V gives CDR1 KGHSH, CDR2 LQKENI.

With respect to this clonotype: This may arise from a read error, as a much more abundant clone is one base away. The CDR3 nucleotides read TGTGCCAACAACCCGGAGGCAACTAATGAAAAACTGTTTTTT. Encoded protein: CANNPEATNEKLFF. The rearrangement uses TRBV7-9 and TRBJ1-4, with D unclear. The CDR3 loop spans 14 amino acids. The V gene lost 10 bases and the J gene lost 0 bases, with 12 bases spanning the gap. Germline CDR1 reads SEHNR; CDR2 reads FQNEAQ (reference sequence).

This clonotype was observed at least ten times. The chain has TRBV7-2 and TRBJ2-1; TRBD2 matches 10 bases. Per germline, CDR1 SGHTA and CDR2 FQGNSA. The CDR3 has 20 residues. The ends lost 5 bases at V and 5 bases at J; junction bases unmatched: 21. The CDR3 spells CASSPRLTSGPALSDNEQFF. Written as DNA, the CDR3 is TGTGCCAGCAGCCCGAGACTGACTAGCGGGCCAGCCCTTTCCGACAATGAGCAGTTCTTC.

The rearrangement uses TRBV12-3 or TRBV12-4 and TRBJ2-1; no definite D call. The J call may be mistaken, given a closer DNA end match to TRBJ2-7. CDR3 length: 12 residues. DNA of the CDR3: TGTGCCAGCAGCCAAGGCTCCTCTGAGCAGTACTTC. Translated: CASSQGSSEQYF.

This rearrangement joins TRBV6-1 to TRBJ1-5, with D unresolved. V lost 6 bases and J 1 base, leaving 16 bases between the germline ends. CDR1 MNHNS and CDR2 SASEGT come from the germline V gene. The CDR3 contains 16 residues. CDR3 sequence: CASRQSGRHSNQPQHF. DNA for the CDR3: TGTGCCAGCAGACAATCGGGAAGACACAGCAATCAGCCCCAGCATTTT.